This TCR beta chain was sequenced for a study of Ad26.COV2.S vaccination and SARS-CoV-2 variants (dated by TCRdb to about 2021). Broadly, across the study: Sequencing of the TCRbeta repertoire served to evaluate the specificity and breadth of SARS-CoV-2-reactive T cell receptors following Ad26.COV2.S vaccination. A total of some 30 samples were included in the TCR-sequenced set, comprising around 19 Ad26.COV2.S vaccine recipients, 5 placebo recipients and 8 SARS-CoV-2 convalescent individuals. The full study reports these points: Vaccine and placebo recipients had comparable non-spike TCR breadth, which fits with the vaccine containing only spike. The authors noted that the TCR breadth and depth analyses may have underestimated total T cell responses. After vaccination, substantial breadth of spike-specific CD8+ and CD4+ T cell responses was reported. Spike-specific TCR breadth was higher in Ad26.COV2.S recipients than in placebo recipients (P = 0.0014).

From a lookup of the germline V gene, CDR1 and CDR2 are SGHTS and YDEGEE. Relative to germline, V is 5 bases shorter and J is 6 bases shorter, with 12 bases between their ends. Reading from cysteine to phenylalanine, the CDR3 counts 13 amino acids. The CDR3 DNA has 39 bases and is translated from base 1. The meaning of the sample's time point label: individuals recovered from natural SARS-CoV-2 infection. About this clone: The antigen it binds to is not known. No much larger clonotype is one base removed from it; base qualities were not supplied.

The immunoSEQ Assay was used to sequence TCRbeta CDR3 regions. After extraction, genomic DNA underwent amplification by bias-controlled multiplex PCR, followed by high-throughput sequencing. The paper's processing steps were these. To quantify the absolute abundance of every unique TCRbeta CDR3 region, sequences were collapsed and filtered. T cell fraction was estimated by normalizing TCRbeta template counts to usable DNA, which was measured by amplifying reference genes present in all nucleated cells. Repertoire TCRs were annotated as SARS-CoV-2-specific by exact matching of V gene, CDR3 amino acid sequence and J gene to a known reactive TCR set. The reference SARS-CoV-2 TCR set came from MIRA and was filtered for enrichment in COVID-19-positive ImmuneCODE repertoires, removing public or cross-reactive TCRs. Drawing on the MIRA antigens, annotated TCRs were analysed further at the level of specific ORF or position within ORF. Breadth was defined as annotated unique rearrangements over total unique productive rearrangements; depth was the summed frequency of those rearrangements. Group comparisons of TCR breadth used two-sided Wilcoxon rank-sum tests. TCRdb mirrors the immuneACCESS table, restricted to in-frame sequences. Some clones are absent from its copies; in checked studies, under half trace to an unresolved V gene, and the reason for the others is unknown. V and J calls and clone size are those listed in that table; D and trimming were worked out from the DNA. This sample holds approximately 340,000 clones; about 91% were observed only once. The top ten clonotypes cover 3% to 5% of the sample.

The sample was peripheral blood, taken after recovery from COVID-19. The sequence is built from TRBV5-8 and TRBJ1-3; possibly the D gene is TRBD1, per 5 matching bases. The clonotype originates from a human donor who had recovered from COVID-19. The CDR3 amino acid sequence is: CASSPGGENTIYF. At the DNA level, the sequence is TGTGCCAGCAGTCCCGGAGGGGAAAACACCATATATTTT.